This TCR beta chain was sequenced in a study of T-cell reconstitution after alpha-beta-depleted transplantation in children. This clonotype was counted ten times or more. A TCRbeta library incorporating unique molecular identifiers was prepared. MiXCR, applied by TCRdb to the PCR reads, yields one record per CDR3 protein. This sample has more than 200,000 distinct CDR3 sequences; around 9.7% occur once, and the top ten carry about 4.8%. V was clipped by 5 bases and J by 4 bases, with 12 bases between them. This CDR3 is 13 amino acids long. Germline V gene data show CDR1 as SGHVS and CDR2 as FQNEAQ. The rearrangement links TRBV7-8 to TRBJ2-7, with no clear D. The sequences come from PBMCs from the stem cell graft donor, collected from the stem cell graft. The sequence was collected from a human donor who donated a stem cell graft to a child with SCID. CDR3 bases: TGTGCCAGCAGCCCCGGATTGGGGTACGAGCAGTACTTC. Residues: CASSPGLGYEQYF.